This TCR beta chain derives from a study of T cell responses to AZD1222 COVID-19 vaccine. Study-wide points: White British people made up most donors, females outnumbered males, and clonal diversity was possibly underestimated. Spike-specific TCR breadth rose after two AZD1222 doses, and depth rose as well.

Profiling relied on immunoSEQ multiplex PCR, and the TCRdb table lists in-frame clones only, not all of them. The sample has more than 150,000 clones, nearly 95% seen once. On this clone: Its antigen is still unknown.

The V gene end was trimmed by 6 bases and the J gene end by 5 bases; junction bases not matched to a gene: 6. Germline-derived CDR1 and CDR2 are MNHEY and SMNVEV (reference sequence). The CDR3 runs to 14 residues. The specimen comprised peripheral blood, sampled 28 days after the second AZD1222 dose. The chain links TRBV27 to TRBJ2-5, with 10 bases matching TRBD2. The receptor's source is an adult who received the AZD1222 COVID-19 vaccine. In DNA form, the CDR3 reads TGTGCCAGCAGCCCTGGACTAGCGGTTGAGACCCAGTACTTC. It is translated as CASSPGLAVETQYF.